A selection of T cell receptor beta chains follows, all from one sample in a study of breast tumors, draining lymph nodes, adjacent tissues. TCRdb passed the multiplex PCR reads through MiXCR, listing each CDR3 protein once. The sample lists about 270,000 distinct CDR3 sequences; 30% were seen once. The sequencing sample was made of axillary lymph node tissue. These receptors all stem from a female donor with breast cancer. Some clones in this sample may be carry-over from other donors' samples. CDR3s leave out the opening cysteine and the closing phenylalanine or tryptophan.

J: TRBJ1-6
V: TRBV20-1
CDR3: SAKQGDRLNSPLH

J: TRBJ2-7
V: TRBV5-4
CDR3: ASSFGTSGRYEQY

J: TRBJ2-5
V: TRBV11-1
CDR3: ASSSGTGWETQY

J: TRBJ2-3
V: TRBV20-1
CDR3: SARGGAASYAQY

J: TRBJ2-3
V: TRBV24-1
CDR3: ATSDLAGPTDTQY

J: TRBJ1-2
V: TRBV5-5
CDR3: ASRQWTVGGYT

J: TRBJ1-2
V: TRBV6-5
CDR3: ASSYRQGGGYT

J: TRBJ2-3
V: TRBV15
CDR3: ATSPFRGAPHDTDTQY

J: TRBJ2-7
V: TRBV20-1
CDR3: SAKPFAGGSGGQY

J: TRBJ1-5
V: TRBV7-3
CDR3: ASSSRVGGAQQPQH

J: TRBJ1-1
V: TRBV25-1
CDR3: ASSEQGGQNTEAF

J: TRBJ2-5
V: TRBV7-2
CDR3: ASSRDDQETQY

J: TRBJ2-5
V: TRBV9
CDR3: ASSVGGLQETQS

J: TRBJ1-6
V: TRBV4-1
CDR3: ASSQGGKLLH

J: TRBJ2-5
V: TRBV10-2
CDR3: ASSQGGAGETQY

J: TRBJ2-5
V: TRBV19
CDR3: ASTPRDRSQETQY

J: TRBJ2-1
V: TRBV10-3
CDR3: AIRGDLGGNEQF